Shown below are 32 T cell receptor beta chains from a single sample sequenced in a study of T cell responses to AZD1222 COVID-19 vaccine. The table came from immunoSEQ multiplex PCR; TCRdb's copy has only in-frame clones and leaves some out. The table records under 150,000 clones, around 91% of them present only once. The material was peripheral blood, obtained 28 days after the second AZD1222 dose. The receptors come from an adult who received the AZD1222 COVID-19 vaccine.

This clone was recorded a few times. The chain carries TRBV15 and TRBJ2-1; 13 nucleotides agree with TRBD2. The V gene's germline CDR1 is LNHNV and CDR2 YYDKDF (reference sequence). This CDR3 has 16 amino acids. The V gene end was trimmed by 3 bases and the J gene end by 5 bases; junction bases not matched to a gene: 4. CDR3 amino acids: CATSSGTSGVNNEQFF. CDR3 nucleotides: TGTGCCACCAGCAGTGGGACTAGCGGGGTGAACAATGAGCAGTTCTTC.

The J gene is TRBJ2-1, the V gene TRBV2; 7 positions agree with TRBD1. The V segment lost 5 bases and the J segment 6 bases; nucleotides outside the gene matches: 1. The germline CDR1 and CDR2 sequences are SNHLY and FYNNEI. This CDR3 spans 12 amino acids. The CDR3 spells CASSRGLNEQFF. Here the CDR3 DNA reads TGTGCCAGCAGTAGGGGGCTCAATGAGCAGTTCTTC.

The V gene is TRBV19, the J gene TRBJ1-3; D is perhaps TRBD1 (5 bases). The CDR3 is 13 amino acids. Germline V gives CDR1 LNHDA, CDR2 SQIVND (reference sequence). Trimming removed 6 bases at V and 10 bases at J, with 16 bases between. Here the CDR3 reads CASSVGTAVTIYF. The CDR3 DNA is TGTGCCAGTAGCGTCGGGACGGCGGTGACCATATATTTT.

This sequence joins TRBV11-2 and TRBJ1-5; 10 bases line up with TRBD1. The CDR3 sequence is 17 residues long. The V gene end was trimmed by 3 bases and the J gene end by 2 bases; junction bases not matched to a gene: 7. Germline V lookup: CDR1 SGHAT, CDR2 FQNNGV. The CDR3 sequence: CASSLGQGLEGNQPQHF. The CDR3 DNA sequence: TGTGCCAGCAGCTTGGGACAGGGGTTGGAGGGCAATCAGCCCCAGCATTTT.

The chain joins TRBV7-2 to TRBJ1-2; unclear D gene. This CDR3 has 13 residues. Germline CDR1 SGHTA, CDR2 FQGNSA. Trimming shortened V by 3 bases and J by 8 bases, and 13 bases separated the two germline ends. The CDR3 is CASSLDSQRGYTF. DNA for the CDR3: TGTGCCAGCAGCTTGGACTCCCAAAGGGGCTACACCTTC.

The rearrangement uses TRBV3-1 (or the pseudogene TRBV3-2) and TRBJ2-1, with 7 bases fitting TRBD2. From germline, CDR1 is LGHDT and CDR2 YNNKEL (reference sequence). J lost 2 bases, V lost 4 bases, and 5 bases had no gene match. CDR3 length equals 15 residues. The CDR3 loop is CASSLGGLAYNEQFF. The CDR3 nucleotides are TGTGCCAGCAGCCTCGGAGGACTAGCCTACAATGAGCAGTTCTTC.

This clone appeared a single time. This chain uses TRBV19 with TRBJ1-5; D is undetermined. With 2 bases removed from V and 3 bases from J, the gap between germline ends came to 11 bases. CDR1 and CDR2 (germline): LNHDA, SQIVND (reference sequence). The CDR3 is 15 residues long. The CDR3 is CASSIRDASNQPQHF. The CDR3 region has the DNA TGTGCCAGTAGTATAAGGGATGCTTCCAATCAGCCCCAGCATTTT.

This chain links TRBV24-1 with TRBJ2-3; possible D gene TRBD2, 6 bases. Per germline, CDR1 KGHDR and CDR2 SFDVKD. The CDR3 length is 17 residues. The germline V and J ends were trimmed by 5 bases and 4 bases, with 21 bases remaining between them. CDR3 DNA sequence: TGTGCCACCAGTGCCTCGAGGGTAGGCGGGATCTCAGATACGCAGTATTTT. This translates into CATSASRVGGISDTQYF.

In its sample, this clone was seen once. The chain is built from TRBV19 and TRBJ2-1; 13 bases are shared with TRBD2. The V segment lost 6 bases and the J segment 8 bases; nucleotides outside the gene matches: 7. This CDR3 is 15 amino acids long. CDR1 is LNHDA and CDR2 is SQIVND in the germline V gene (reference sequence). The CDR3 spells CASSLGLAGKDEQFF. In DNA form, the CDR3 reads TGTGCCAGTAGCTTGGGACTAGCGGGGAAGGATGAGCAGTTCTTC.

The chain joins TRBV12-3 or TRBV12-4 to TRBJ1-1; no firm D call. The CDR3 totals 13 residues. Trimming removed 4 bases from V and 6 bases from J, with 12 bases in between. This CDR3 is CASSSLRASEAFF. CDR3 DNA: TGTGCCAGCAGTTCCCTTAGGGCCTCTGAAGCTTTCTTT.

The chain couples TRBV29-1 to TRBJ2-3; TRBD2 agrees at 8 bases. CDR1 is SQVTM, CDR2 ANQGSEA, per germline. The J segment lost 7 bases and the V segment lost 6 bases, leaving 12 bases of the junction unmatched. The length of the CDR3 is 14 residues. Here the CDR3 reads CSVEREFSPYTQYF. The CDR3 DNA follows: TGCAGCGTGGAGCGGGAGTTCAGTCCTTATACGCAGTATTTT.

V usage is TRBV19 and J usage is TRBJ2-2; TRBD1 matches 7 bases. J lost 1 base, V lost 10 bases, and 9 bases had no gene match. This CDR3 spans 15 amino acids. Germline CDR1 and CDR2: LNHDA and SQIVND (reference sequence). CDR3 DNA sequence: TGTGCCACCGGTAACAGGGGCCTGAACACCGGGGAGCTGTTTTTT. Amino acid sequence: CATGNRGLNTGELFF.

The chain couples TRBV7-9 to TRBJ2-7, with D perhaps matching TRBD1 (6 bases). CDR3 length: 12 amino acids. Germline V gene sequence: CDR1 SEHNR, CDR2 FQNEAQ (reference sequence). The V end was cut by 8 bases, the J end by 1 base, with 9 bases between. The CDR3 sequence: CASSQGSYEQYF. In DNA form, the CDR3 reads TGTGCCAGCTCACAGGGTTCCTACGAGCAGTACTTC.

The chain carries TRBV5-1 and TRBJ2-2; D is tentatively TRBD1 or TRBD2 (5 bases each). Germline CDR1 and CDR2: SGHRS and YFSETQ. Trimming took 3 bases from V and 6 from J, leaving 15 bases between them. The CDR3 length is 15 residues. The CDR3, as DNA: TGCGCCAGCAGCTCGGTGCCTCTGGGGGCCGGGGAGCTGTTTTTT. Protein product: CASSSVPLGAGELFF.

This clone has only one observation. The rearrangement links TRBV7-9 to TRBJ1-1; no firm D call. The length of the CDR3 is 14 residues. Per the germline V gene, CDR1 is SEHNR and CDR2 is FQNEAQ (reference sequence). V lost 1 base to trimming and J lost 2 bases, with 8 bases between them. CDR3 bases: TGTGCCAGCAGCTTAGTCCCAGCTAACACTGAAGCTTTCTTT. The encoded protein is CASSLVPANTEAFF.

The chain joins TRBV24-1 to TRBJ2-1, with 13 positions matching TRBD2. The ends lost 4 bases at V and 10 bases at J; junction bases unmatched: 9. CDR3 length equals 16 residues. Germline CDR1 and CDR2: KGHDR and SFDVKD. DNA of the CDR3: TGTGCCACCAGTGACCTAACTAGCGGGAGGGCCAGGGAGCAGTTCTTC. Translation: CATSDLTSGRAREQFF.

The CDR3 spells CAISDGYTGELFF. CDR3 coding DNA: TGTGCCATCAGTGACGGGTACACCGGGGAGCTGTTTTTT. J is TRBJ2-2 and V is TRBV10-3; no clear D gene. V lost 3 bases to trimming and J lost 3 bases, with 5 bases between them. Germline V gene data show CDR1 as ENHRY and CDR2 as SYGVKD. This CDR3 spans 13 amino acids.

This chain uses TRBV6-1 with TRBJ1-1; D remains ambiguous. Germline V lookup: CDR1 MNHNS, CDR2 SASEGT. The ends were cut back, 2 bases at V and 11 bases at J, with 12 bases in the middle. The CDR3 totals 12 residues. The CDR3 DNA reads TGTGCCAGCAGTGAATTTATCGTGGAGGCTTTCTTT. It specifies CASSEFIVEAFF.

V usage is TRBV27 and J usage is TRBJ1-5, with TRBD1 matching over 10 bases. The V and J ends lost 6 bases and 6 bases, in that order; junction bases with no gene match: 14. Germline values: CDR1 MNHEY, CDR2 SMNVEV (reference sequence). This CDR3 is built from 17 residues. CDR3 in DNA: TGTGCCAGCAGAGACAAACTCAGGACAGGGGGAATTCAGCCCCAGCATTTT. Amino acids: CASRDKLRTGGIQPQHF.

The CDR3 sequence is CASSNNRQGMNTEAFF. The CDR3 DNA is TGTGCCAGCAGCAATAATAGACAGGGAATGAACACTGAAGCTTTCTTT. The V gene is TRBV21-1, the J gene TRBJ1-1; the DNA was not used to check the table's D call, TRBD1. TRBV21-1 is a known pseudogene. The CDR3 covers 16 residues.

This clone appeared once. V usage is TRBV10-3 and J usage is TRBJ1-1; D remains unclear. This CDR3 spans 12 amino acids. V dropped 6 bases and J dropped 1 base, with 6 bases sitting between them. Germline V gene sequence: CDR1 ENHRY, CDR2 SYGVKD. CDR3 nucleotide sequence: TGTGCCATCAGCTTCCAGAACACTGAAGCTTTCTTT. This gives the protein CAISFQNTEAFF.

The CDR3 DNA sequence: TGTGCCAGCAGCCAAGCTGACAAAGCCGGGACAGGGGCTTTCTACACCTTC. Protein: CASSQADKAGTGAFYTF. The chain is built from TRBV4-2 and TRBJ1-2, with 10 bases fitting TRBD1. Germline V gene sequence: CDR1 LGHNA, CDR2 YNFKEQ. The V and J ends lost 1 base and 10 bases, in that order; junction bases with no gene match: 15. CDR3 length: 17 residues.

This clone has just a few counts. The chain combines TRBV7-2 with TRBJ1-1; D is ambiguous. Germline values: CDR1 SGHTA, CDR2 FQGNSA. V gave up 2 bases and J gave up 1 base, with 5 bases separating them. The CDR3 has 13 amino acids. CDR3 sequence: CASSLTTNTEAFF. In nucleotides, the CDR3 is TGTGCCAGCAGCTTAACCACGAACACTGAAGCTTTCTTT.

The count of this clone is one. The chain combines TRBV19 with TRBJ2-1; 8 bases are a match to TRBD2. The CDR3 spans 15 residues. The germline gives CDR1 LNHDA, CDR2 SQIVND (reference sequence). The junction had 7 bases not matched to a gene; V was cut back by 6 bases and J by 3 bases. This chain's CDR3 is CASRAGAVGYNEQFF. The CDR3 DNA reads TGTGCCAGTAGAGCGGGGGCGGTCGGCTACAATGAGCAGTTCTTC.

This chain links TRBV12-3 or TRBV12-4 with TRBJ1-1, with TRBD1 identical over 7 bases. The CDR3 runs to 12 residues. V lost 6 bases to trimming and J lost 7 bases; unmatched junction nucleotides: 5. CDR3 bases: TGTGCCAGCAGCCCACAGGGGTTTGAAGCTTTCTTT. This gives the protein CASSPQGFEAFF.

V usage is TRBV5-5 and J usage is TRBJ1-5, with 7 bases fitting TRBD1. Trimming at V came to 4 bases and at J to 0 bases, leaving 7 bases not matched to a gene. The CDR3 runs to 16 residues. Looked up from germline, CDR1 is SGHKS and CDR2 is YYEKEE (reference sequence). The CDR3 sequence is CASSPHGTASNQPQHF. The CDR3 DNA is TGTGCCAGCAGCCCCCACGGGACAGCTAGCAATCAGCCCCAGCATTTT.

The chain recombines TRBV9 with TRBJ1-4; D possibly corresponds to TRBD1 (5 bases). Germline values: CDR1 SGDLS, CDR2 YYNGEE. This CDR3 has 17 amino acids. Trimming took off 4 bases at V and 0 bases at J, with 16 bases between the two ends. CDR3 bases: TGTGCCAGCAGCATGGGGGACCTTCAAGCAACTAATGAAAAACTGTTTTTT. Protein sequence: CASSMGDLQATNEKLFF.

The chain has TRBV12-3 or TRBV12-4 and TRBJ2-5; no firm D call. The CDR3 totals 11 residues. The V and J ends lost 6 bases and 7 bases respectively, with 9 bases between them. The CDR3 DNA reads as TGTGCCAGCAGCTTCTCCGGGACCCAGTACTTC. This encodes CASSFSGTQYF.

The chain links TRBV4-1 to TRBJ1-2, with 11 bases aligning to TRBD1. Germline CDR1 MGHRA, CDR2 YSYEKL. V trimming: 1 base; J trimming: 7 bases; junction bases outside the gene matches: 8. This CDR3 has 16 amino acids. As DNA, the CDR3 is TGCGCCAGCAGCCAAGGGACAGGGGGCTCCACGGCTGGCTACACCTTC. This translates into CASSQGTGGSTAGYTF.

For the CDR3, the DNA is TGTGCCAGCAGCCTCGGGAGGGGCTACGAGCAGTACTTC. Amino acid sequence: CASSLGRGYEQYF. This chain uses TRBV3-1 (or the pseudogene TRBV3-2) with TRBJ2-7; 8 positions match TRBD2. V lost 4 bases and J lost 3; bases outside the gene matches: 2. Per germline, CDR1 LGHDT and CDR2 YNNKEL (reference sequence). This CDR3 region has 13 residues.

This chain joins TRBV2 and TRBJ1-1; 7 bases line up with TRBD1. Trimming at V came to 10 bases and at J to 2 bases, leaving 13 bases not matched to a gene. The CDR3 is made up of 15 amino acids. Germline values: CDR1 SNHLY, CDR2 FYNNEI. The CDR3 spells CATKNPDRANTEAFF. The CDR3 region has the DNA TGTGCCACAAAGAATCCCGACAGGGCTAACACTGAAGCTTTCTTT.

J is TRBJ2-7 and V is TRBV27, with 9 bases identical to TRBD2. CDR3 length equals 14 residues. V shed 0 bases and J 3 bases; nucleotides not matched to a gene: 0. Germline-derived CDR1 and CDR2 are MNHEY and SMNVEV (reference sequence). CDR3 DNA sequence: TGTGCCAGCAGTTTATCTAGCGGGAGCTACGAGCAGTACTTC. This codes for CASSLSSGSYEQYF.